These T cell receptor beta chains were read from a single sample in a study of T cells in Graves' hyperthyroidism and ophthalmopathy. TCRdb recomputed calls from the multiplex PCR reads with MiXCR, one row per CDR3 protein. The sample has about 360,000 distinct CDR3 sequences; about 12% are singletons. The sample comprised blood. All receptors derive from a woman younger than 30 with Graves' hyperthyroidism. Both conserved end residues are part of each CDR3. A D gene is named only where the DNA matches it firmly. Where a row states a size, it is once, few, many or the class of an expanded clone; other rows omit it.

TRBJ1-4,.,.,TRBV19,TGTGCCAGCGGCGGGAAGGGCCGGGGTGAAAAACTGTTTTTT,CASGGKGRGEKLFF
TRBJ1-5,many,.,TRBV28,TGTGCCAGCCTCAGGGAGCCCTATAGCAATCAGCCCCAGCATTTT,CASLREPYSNQPQHF
TRBJ1-1,many,.,TRBV7-2,TGTGCCAGCAGCTTCGACAGCGCCTACCCCGCTGGTGGAGCTTTCTTT,CASSFDSAYPAGGAFF
TRBJ1-1,.,TRBD1,TRBV4-2,TGTGCCAGCAGCCAAGAGATACAGGGGGGGAGCACTGAAGCTTTCTTT,CASSQEIQGGSTEAFF
TRBJ1-1,many,TRBD1,TRBV2,TGTGCCAGCAGTGTACAGGGGGCAGGGAACACTGAAGCTTTCTTT,CASSVQGAGNTEAFF
TRBJ2-2,few,.,TRBV18,TGTGCCAGCTCACTACAGGAACTCCCGAACACCGGGGAGCTGTTTTTT,CASSLQELPNTGELFF
TRBJ1-5,few,TRBD1,TRBV18,TGTGCCAGCTCTCACTATAACGCAGGGGGCCTATATAGCAATCAGCCCCAGCATTTT,CASSHYNAGGLYSNQPQHF
TRBJ2-5,many,TRBD2,TRBV14,TGTGCCAGCAGCCAAGGGATTCTGGCTAGCGGGACCAAAGAGACCCAGTACTTC,CASSQGILASGTKETQYF
TRBJ2-7,many,TRBD2,TRBV19,TGTGCCAGTAGTGAGCGGGAGACCTACGAGCAGTACTTC,CASSERETYEQYF
TRBJ2-7,many,.,TRBV4-1,TGCGCCAGCAGCCCAGGGGACCGGTACTACGAGCAGTACTTC,CASSPGDRYYEQYF
TRBJ2-7,many,TRBD1,TRBV29-1,TGCAGCGTTGATCCGGGACAGGGGGCTGAAAGGAGCTCCTACGAGCAGTACTTC,CSVDPGQGAERSSYEQYF
TRBJ2-7,many,.,TRBV10-2,TGCGCCAGCAGGGCGGGGTGGTCCTACGAGCAGTACTTC,CASRAGWSYEQYF
TRBJ2-1,.,.,TRBV7-9,TGTGCCAGCAGCTTAGAAGGCTATCCAACCCCAAGCTCCTACAATGAGCAGTTCTTC,CASSLEGYPTPSSYNEQFF
TRBJ1-2,.,.,TRBV5-4,TGTGCCAGCAGCATACCCGGGAATAACTATGGCTACACCTTC,CASSIPGNNYGYTF
TRBJ1-5,few,.,TRBV27,TGTGCCAGCAGTCTCGGGTGGGCCAATCAGCCCCAGCATTTT,CASSLGWANQPQHF
TRBJ2-3,.,TRBD1,TRBV18,TGTGCCAGCTCACAGCTAACAGGGGGCTCTTTGGGAGATACGCAGTATTTT,CASSQLTGGSLGDTQYF
TRBJ2-7,many,.,TRBV28,TGTGCCAGCAGTTCTGGGCAGGGATACGAGCAGTACTTC,CASSSGQGYEQYF
TRBJ2-1,many,TRBD2,TRBV2,TGTGCCAGCAGTTCAATAGCGGGGGCTTACAATGAGCAGTTCTTC,CASSSIAGAYNEQFF
TRBJ2-7,.,TRBD1,TRBV19,TGTGCCAGTAGTTCCCCGGGACAGGGTCAATCTGGGTCCTACGAGCAGTACTTC,CASSSPGQGQSGSYEQYF
TRBJ2-1,.,TRBD1,TRBV7-3,TGTGCCAGCAGCTGGTATACCGGGACAGGGCCACACAATGAGCAGTTCTTC,CASSWYTGTGPHNEQFF
TRBJ1-1,many,TRBD1,TRBV7-8,TGTGCCAGCACCTTAGTCCAGGGGGCCTGGAACACTGAAGCTTTCTTT,CASTLVQGAWNTEAFF
TRBJ2-1,.,TRBD1,TRBV19,TGTGCCAGTTCCAGGGACAGGGGGGCGTACAATGAGCAGTTCTTC,CASSRDRGAYNEQFF
TRBJ2-7,many,.,TRBV11-2,TGTGCCAGCAGCTTAGATCGTCATTTGGGCTACGAGCAGTACTTC,CASSLDRHLGYEQYF
TRBJ1-1,few,TRBD1,TRBV19,TGTGCCAGTAGTGTTAACCCCGGGACAGCGAACACTGAAGCTTTCTTT,CASSVNPGTANTEAFF
TRBJ1-5,many,.,TRBV27,TGTGCCAGCAGGCCAGGGGTGTGGGGCAATCAGCCCCAGCATTTT,CASRPGVWGNQPQHF
TRBJ1-5,many,.,TRBV12-3/TRBV12-4,TGTGCCAGCAGTTTCACGGGGGGGGGTCAGCCCCAGCATTTT,CASSFTGGGQPQHF
TRBJ2-5,many,.,TRBV3-1,TGTGCCAGCAGCCAGTCCCCAATCGACGCAGAGACCCAGTACTTC,CASSQSPIDAETQYF
TRBJ2-1,.,.,TRBV27,TGTGCCAGCAGTAAGGGACGGGAGCAGTTCTTC,CASSKGREQFF
TRBJ2-3,many,TRBD2,TRBV11-2,TGTGCCAGCAGCTACCTAGCGGGGGGCTTCACAGATACGCAGTATTTT,CASSYLAGGFTDTQYF
TRBJ1-3,.,.,TRBV5-1,TGCGCCAGCAGCCCTCAAACGTCTCTCTCTGGAAACACCATATATTTT,CASSPQTSLSGNTIYF
TRBJ1-2,.,TRBD1,TRBV30,TGTGCCTGGAAGGGACAGGGGAAGATCGTTGCCTACACCTTC,CAWKGQGKIVAYTF
TRBJ2-7,.,TRBD2,TRBV28,TGTGCCAGCAGGGCGGGGGGCCACGCCTACGAGCAGTACTTC,CASRAGGHAYEQYF
TRBJ2-3,.,.,TRBV20-1,TGCAGTGCTAACAGGGATACGCAGTATTTT,CSANRDTQYF
TRBJ2-7,many,.,TRBV20-1,TGCAGTGTTAAAAGGACGGCTATCACCTACTACGAGCAGTACTTC,CSVKRTAITYYEQYF
TRBJ1-1,many,.,TRBV7-8,TGTGCCAGCAGCTTTAGACAGTTTAACACTGAAGCTTTCTTT,CASSFRQFNTEAFF
TRBJ1-2,.,.,TRBV5-8,TGTGCCAGCAGCTTGGAGGGGTTATTGAGCTATGGCTACACCTTC,CASSLEGLLSYGYTF
TRBJ2-1,many,TRBD1,TRBV6-2/TRBV6-3,TGTGCCAGCAGTTGGACAGGGGGCAATGAGCAGTTCTTC,CASSWTGGNEQFF
TRBJ2-2,many,TRBD2,TRBV28,TGTGCCAGCAGTTCCCGACCAAGGACTAGGGGATCGAACACCGGGGAGCTGTTTTTT,CASSSRPRTRGSNTGELFF
TRBJ2-3,many,TRBD2,TRBV28,TGTGCCAGCAGTCCGTTGACTAGCGGGACGGGCACAGATACGCAGTATTTT,CASSPLTSGTGTDTQYF
TRBJ2-2,many,TRBD1,TRBV6-1,TGTGCCAGCAGTGACCGGACAGGGGCCGGGGAGCTGTTTTTT,CASSDRTGAGELFF
TRBJ2-3,many,.,TRBV2,TGTGCCACCTCCCGAGGGTACATGGATACGCAGTATTTT,CATSRGYMDTQYF
TRBJ2-2,many,.,TRBV27,TGTGCCAGCTCCCGCGAGACTGGGGCCGGGGAGCTGTTTTTT,CASSRETGAGELFF
TRBJ1-1,few,.,TRBV4-3,TGCGCCAGCAGCCAGGACCGGGGGTTTGGAGCTTTCTTT,CASSQDRGFGAFF
TRBJ2-1,many,.,TRBV4-3,TGCGCCAGCAGCCAAGGATGGGGAGGGGGTTTCCATGAGCAGTTCTTC,CASSQGWGGGFHEQFF
TRBJ1-5,few,.,TRBV20-1,TGCGGTGCTCGGAGGACGGACAAGGGAGGGCAGCCCCAGCATTTT,CGARRTDKGGQPQHF
TRBJ2-3,many,.,TRBV11-2,TGTGCCAGCAGCTTAGGGGAGCGGAGCACAGATACGCAGTATTTT,CASSLGERSTDTQYF
TRBJ1-2,many,.,TRBV6-5,TGTGCCAGCAGTTACTCTGGACACGCCAACTATGGCTACACCTTC,CASSYSGHANYGYTF